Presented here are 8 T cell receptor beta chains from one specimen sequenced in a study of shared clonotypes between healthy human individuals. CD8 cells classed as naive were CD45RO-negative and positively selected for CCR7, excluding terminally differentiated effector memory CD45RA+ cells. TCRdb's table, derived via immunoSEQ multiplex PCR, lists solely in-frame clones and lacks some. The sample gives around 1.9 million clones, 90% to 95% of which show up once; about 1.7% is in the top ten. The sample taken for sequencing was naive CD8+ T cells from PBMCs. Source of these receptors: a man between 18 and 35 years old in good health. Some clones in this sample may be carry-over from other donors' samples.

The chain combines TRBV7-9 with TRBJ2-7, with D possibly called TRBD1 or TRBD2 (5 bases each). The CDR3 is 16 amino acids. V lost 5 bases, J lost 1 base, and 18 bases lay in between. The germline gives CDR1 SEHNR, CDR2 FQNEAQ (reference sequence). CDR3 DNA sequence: TGTGCCAGCAGCCTGGGAGCAGGGATGCGTTCCTACGAGCAGTACTTC. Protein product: CASSLGAGMRSYEQYF.

CDR3 bases: TGTGCCAGAAGCTTGGATAATAGCGAGAACCCTCTATACAATGAGCAGTTCTTC. Encoded protein: CARSLDNSENPLYNEQFF. The chain is built from TRBV5-3 and TRBJ2-1, with D maybe TRBD2 (5 bases). TRBV5-3 is labeled an ORF, and its function is uncertain. The V and J ends lost 0 bases and 4 bases respectively, with 20 bases between them. The CDR3 sequence is 18 residues long.

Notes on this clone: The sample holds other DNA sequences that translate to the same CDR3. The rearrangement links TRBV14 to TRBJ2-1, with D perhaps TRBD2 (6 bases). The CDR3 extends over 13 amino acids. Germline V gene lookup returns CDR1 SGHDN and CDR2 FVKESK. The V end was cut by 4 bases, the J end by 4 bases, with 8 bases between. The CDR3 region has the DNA TGTGCCAGCAGCCCGGGACTGTACAATGAGCAGTTCTTC. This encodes CASSPGLYNEQFF.

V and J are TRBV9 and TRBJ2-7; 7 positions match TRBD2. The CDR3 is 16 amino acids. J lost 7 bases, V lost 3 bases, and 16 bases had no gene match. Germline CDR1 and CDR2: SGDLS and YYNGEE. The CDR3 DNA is TGTGCCAGCAGCGGAACCGGCTCCCGGACTAGGCGGGAGCAGTACTTC. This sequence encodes CASSGTGSRTRREQYF.

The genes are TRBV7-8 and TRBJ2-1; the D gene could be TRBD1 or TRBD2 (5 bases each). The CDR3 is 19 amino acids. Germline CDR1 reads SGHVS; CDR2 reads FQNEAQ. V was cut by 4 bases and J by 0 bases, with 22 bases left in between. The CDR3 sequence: CASSSLSTDGTSSYNEQFF. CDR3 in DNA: TGTGCCAGCAGCTCGCTCTCCACGGACGGGACCAGCTCCTACAATGAGCAGTTCTTC.

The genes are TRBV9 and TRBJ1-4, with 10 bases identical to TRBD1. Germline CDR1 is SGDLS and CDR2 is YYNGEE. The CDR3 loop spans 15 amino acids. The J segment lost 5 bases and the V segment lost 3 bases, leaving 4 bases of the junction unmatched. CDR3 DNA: TGTGCCAGCAGCGCGGGGACAGGGGAAAATGAAAAACTGTTTTTT. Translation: CASSAGTGENEKLFF.

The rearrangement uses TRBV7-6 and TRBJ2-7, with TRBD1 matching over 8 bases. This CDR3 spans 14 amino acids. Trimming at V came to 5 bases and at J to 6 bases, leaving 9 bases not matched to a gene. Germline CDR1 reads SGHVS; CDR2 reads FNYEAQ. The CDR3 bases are TGTGCCAGCAGCCCCGGACAGGGAGTCAGCGAGCAGTACTTC. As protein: CASSPGQGVSEQYF.

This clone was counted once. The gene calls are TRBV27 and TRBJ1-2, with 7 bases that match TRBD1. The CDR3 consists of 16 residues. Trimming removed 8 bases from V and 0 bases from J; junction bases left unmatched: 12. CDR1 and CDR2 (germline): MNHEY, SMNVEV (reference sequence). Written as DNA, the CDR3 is TGTGCCAGCCGACTGCAGACAGGGCTGTCTAACTATGGCTACACCTTC. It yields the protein CASRLQTGLSNYGYTF.